The 31 T cell receptor beta chains below were found in one sample sequenced in a study of T-cell memory formation after mild COVID-19. MiXCR, applied by TCRdb to the 5' RACE reads, yields one record per CDR3 protein. Counted here are more than 4,500 distinct CDR3 sequences, roughly 25% occurring once; the ten biggest clones make up around 2.2%. Sequenced input: PBMCs or a T cell subset sorted from them (not recorded which). The receptors were gathered from an adult who had mild COVID-19 (a few samples of this study predate the infection). Cell type and time point are not known.

There are many counts of this clonotype. CDR3 DNA: TGCGCCAGCAGCCAAGTCGAGAATGGGAATGAAAAACTGTTTTTT. Its translation: CASSQVENGNEKLFF. This chain uses TRBV4-1 with TRBJ1-4; D ambiguous. CDR3 length equals 15 residues. Trimming cost V 1 base and J 5 bases, with 11 bases left between them. CDR1 MGHRA and CDR2 YSYEKL come from the germline V gene.

By sample fraction, this clonotype is large. V gene TRBV11-2 combines with J gene TRBJ2-7, with D perhaps assigned TRBD1 or TRBD2 (5 bases each). CDR1 SGHAT and CDR2 FQNNGV come from the germline V gene. The germline V and J ends were trimmed by 5 bases and 8 bases, with 16 bases remaining between them. CDR3 length equals 13 residues. CDR3: CASSLNRGSKQYF. The CDR3 DNA follows: TGTGCCAGCAGCCTCAACCGGGGCTCAAAGCAGTACTTC.

This clonotype is classed as medium-sized. The genes are TRBV5-1 and TRBJ1-2; 7 bases agree with TRBD1. Unmatched junction bases numbered 7, after V lost 5 bases and J lost 3 bases. Germline assignment: CDR1 SGHRS and CDR2 YFSETQ. The CDR3 has 14 amino acids. The CDR3 DNA reads as TGCGCCAGCAGTGGCGACAGGGCCTACTATGGCTACACCTTC. It specifies CASSGDRAYYGYTF.

This clonotype is medium-sized within its sample. The genes are TRBV3-2 and TRBJ2-3; TRBD1 is the table's D call, not checked against the DNA. TRBV3-2 is reported as a pseudogene. This CDR3 region has 17 residues. As DNA, the CDR3 is TGTGCCAGCAGCCAAGCCCCGGGGCCGCCCGTCACAGATACGCAGTATTTT. Protein: CASSQAPGPPVTDTQYF.

This rearrangement joins TRBV7-6 to TRBJ2-5; 10 nucleotides align to TRBD2. CDR3 length: 16 amino acids. V lost 3 bases and J lost 5; bases outside the gene matches: 9. The germline gives CDR1 SGHVS, CDR2 FNYEAQ. In nucleotides, the CDR3 is TGTGCCAGCAGCTTGTGGGGACTAGCGAGATCGGAGACCCAGTACTTC. Amino acid sequence: CASSLWGLARSETQYF.

The rearrangement joins TRBV7-9 to TRBJ2-3, with D possibly called TRBD1 or TRBD2 (5 bases each). The V end lost 4 bases, the J end lost 0 bases, and 8 bases lay between the germline ends. Germline CDR1 and CDR2: SEHNR and FQNEAQ (reference sequence). The CDR3 runs to 14 residues. The CDR3 nucleotides are TGTGCCAGCAGCTGGGACCTAAGCACAGATACGCAGTATTTT. It specifies CASSWDLSTDTQYF. The variable domain in full, completed from reference TRBV7-9 and TRBJ2-3, reads DTGVSQNPRHKITKRGQNVTFRCDPISEHNRLYWYRQTLGQGPEFLTYFQNEAQLEKSRLLSDRFSAERPKGSFSTLEIQRTEQGDSAMYLCASSWDLSTDTQYFGPGTRLTVL.

The table lists this clonotype with a count of one. This chain connects TRBV7-9 to TRBJ2-7; no definite D call. This CDR3 has 14 amino acids. V lost 1 base, J lost 2 bases, and 9 bases lay in between. Germline CDR1 reads SEHNR; CDR2 reads FQNEAQ (reference sequence). Here the CDR3 reads CASSLVGPTYEQYF. The CDR3 DNA sequence: TGTGCCAGCAGCTTAGTAGGACCCACCTACGAGCAGTACTTC. The full variable domain, rest sourced from reference TRBV7-9 and TRBJ2-7, is DTGVSQNPRHKITKRGQNVTFRCDPISEHNRLYWYRQTLGQGPEFLTYFQNEAQLEKSRLLSDRFSAERPKGSFSTLEIQRTEQGDSAMYLCASSLVGPTYEQYFGPGTRLTVT.

This clonotype is labeled medium-sized. The CDR3 loop reads CASILINTGELFF. The CDR3 coding sequence is TGTGCCAGCATTTTGATAAACACCGGGGAGCTGTTTTTT. This chain uses TRBV6-1 with TRBJ2-2; D unclear. This CDR3 spans 13 amino acids. CDR1 MNHNS and CDR2 SASEGT come from the germline V gene. V shed 7 bases and J shed 2 bases, with 8 bases lying between them.

This chain uses TRBV20-1 with TRBJ2-5, with 7 bases identical to TRBD1. The germline V gene has CDR1 DFQATT and CDR2 SNEGSKA (reference sequence). This CDR3 region has 15 residues. Unmatched junction bases numbered 10, after V lost 5 bases and J lost 1 base. Here the CDR3 DNA reads TGCAGTGCTTCCGCGCCCGGGACAGCCCAAGAGACCCAGTACTTC. Its translation is CSASAPGTAQETQYF.

This clonotype has ten or more counts. The chain has TRBV2 and TRBJ2-5; D is possibly TRBD2 (5 bases). CDR3 length: 11 residues. The V gene's germline CDR1 is SNHLY and CDR2 FYNNEI. V shed 11 bases and J shed 4 bases, with 11 bases lying between them. DNA of the CDR3: TGTGCCGGAGGTAGAGGAGAGACCCAGTACTTC. Translating it yields CAGGRGETQYF. Complete variable domain (other parts from reference TRBV2 and TRBJ2-5): EPEVTQTPSHQVTQMGQEVILRCVPISNHLYFYWYRQILGQKVEFLVSFYNNEISEKSEIFDDQFSVERPDGSNFTLKIRSTKLEDSAMYFCAGGRGETQYFGPGTRLLVL.

This clonotype rates as medium-sized. The CDR3 loop reads CASSLVIGTETQYF. DNA of the CDR3: TGTGCCAGCAGCTTAGTAATCGGGACAGAGACCCAGTACTTC. J is TRBJ2-5 and V is TRBV7-2; D is possibly TRBD1 or TRBD2 (5 bases each). V lost 1 base and J lost 4, with 10 bases in between. Germline values: CDR1 SGHTA, CDR2 FQGNSA. CDR3 length: 14 residues.

The count of this clonotype is one. V and J are TRBV10-3 and TRBJ2-1; 8 nucleotides match TRBD2. From germline, CDR1 is ENHRY and CDR2 SYGVKD. The V and J ends lost 7 bases and 4 bases, in that order; junction bases with no gene match: 9. CDR3 length: 15 residues. CDR3 bases: TGTGCCATCATGGAAATAGCGGGGAGGTACAATGAGCAGTTCTTC. Encoded protein: CAIMEIAGRYNEQFF.

By its share, this clonotype is medium-sized. This chain connects TRBV18 to TRBJ2-2; unclear D gene. Germline lookup yields CDR1 KGHSH and CDR2 LQKENI. V gave up 6 bases and J gave up 0 bases, with 11 bases separating them. This CDR3 spans 15 amino acids. DNA for the CDR3: TGTGCCAGCTCCCCGAGGCAGGCGAACACCGGGGAGCTGTTTTTT. This encodes CASSPRQANTGELFF.

In its sample, this clonotype was seen many times. V usage is TRBV5-4 and J usage is TRBJ2-1; 8 nucleotides align to TRBD1. V was pared by 3 bases and J by 8 bases, with 7 bases of the junction left unmatched. The CDR3 has 14 residues. CDR1 is SGHNT, CDR2 YYREEE, per germline (reference sequence). The CDR3 region has the DNA TGTGCCAGCAGCTCTCCAGGGGGCCTCTATGAGCAGTTCTTC. Its protein is CASSSPGGLYEQFF.

By sample share, this clonotype is medium-sized. The CDR3 is CATSATRGVSPLHF. The CDR3 region has the DNA TGTGCCACCAGTGCCACGAGGGGGGTTTCACCCCTCCACTTT. The chain uses TRBV24-1 and TRBJ1-6, with a possible D match to TRBD1 (6 bases). V was shortened by 5 bases and J by 9 bases, with 13 bases between the two germline ends. Germline loops: CDR1 KGHDR, CDR2 SFDVKD. This CDR3 has 14 amino acids.

By share, this clonotype counts as medium-sized. The genes are TRBV18 and TRBJ2-1; D might be TRBD1 (6 bases). The CDR3 sequence is 15 residues long. CDR1 is KGHSH, CDR2 LQKENI, per germline. Trimming removed 3 bases from V and 4 bases from J, with 13 bases in between. The CDR3 DNA sequence: TGTGCCAGCTCACCTCGCAGGGGAGAATACAATGAGCAGTTCTTC. It translates to CASSPRRGEYNEQFF.

This clonotype came up once. This rearrangement joins TRBV29-1 to TRBJ2-5, with 10 nucleotides matching TRBD1. This CDR3 has 14 amino acids. Trimming removed 1 base from V and 4 bases from J; junction bases left unmatched: 3. Germline loops: CDR1 SQVTM, CDR2 ANQGSEA. CDR3 sequence reads: CSVEGTGGPETQYF. Written as DNA, the CDR3 is TGCAGCGTTGAAGGGACAGGGGGACCAGAGACCCAGTACTTC.

By sample share, this clonotype is medium-sized. V gene TRBV25-1 combines with J gene TRBJ2-3; D is tentatively TRBD1 or TRBD2 (5 bases each). The CDR3 is 15 residues long. CDR1 MGHDK and CDR2 SYGVNS come from the germline V gene. The V end lost 4 bases, the J end lost 0 bases, and 11 bases lay between the germline ends. The CDR3 sequence: CASSAGTYSTDTQYF. DNA for the CDR3: TGTGCCAGCAGTGCGGGGACGTATAGCACAGATACGCAGTATTTT. Combining the CDR3 with reference TRBV25-1 and TRBJ2-3 gives the whole variable domain EADIYQTPRYLVIGTGKKITLECSQTMGHDKMYWYQQDPGMELHLIHYSYGVNSTEKGDLSSESTVSRIRTEHFPLTLESARPSHTSQYLCASSAGTYSTDTQYFGPGTRLTVL.

The rearrangement links TRBV5-1 to TRBJ2-5; 9 bases align to TRBD1. The CDR3 has 14 amino acids. Per germline, CDR1 SGHRS and CDR2 YFSETQ. The J segment lost 1 base and the V segment lost 5 bases, leaving 3 bases of the junction unmatched. Here the CDR3 DNA reads TGCGCCAGCAGTCCGACAGGGGGCCAAGAGACCCAGTACTTC. Translating it yields CASSPTGGQETQYF.

This clonotype is labeled medium-sized (0.01 to 0.1%). The chain employs TRBV6-2 or TRBV6-3 and TRBJ2-2; possibly TRBD1 for D (6 bases). Germline values: CDR1 MNHEY, CDR2 SVGEGT. Deletions cut 3 bases from V and 4 bases from J, with 12 bases between. The CDR3 spans 15 residues. CDR3 sequence: CASSYYRETTGELFF. For the CDR3, the DNA is TGTGCCAGCAGTTATTACAGGGAAACCACCGGGGAGCTGTTTTTT.

This clonotype is deemed medium-sized. The chain uses TRBV7-9 and TRBJ2-4; D tentatively reads TRBD1 or TRBD2 (6 bases each). This CDR3 contains 17 residues. CDR1 is SEHNR and CDR2 is FQNEAQ in the germline V gene (reference sequence). Between the trimmed V and J ends, which lost 6 bases and 0 bases, there was a span of 18 bases. The DNA for the CDR3 is TGTGCCAGCAGTTCAAACGGGGGCTTACTAGCCAAAAACATTCAGTACTTC. It yields the protein CASSSNGGLLAKNIQYF.

By share, this clonotype counts as medium-sized. V is TRBV7-9 and J is TRBJ1-2, with 7 bases that match TRBD1. The germline V gene has CDR1 SEHNR and CDR2 FQNEAQ (reference sequence). This CDR3 contains 14 residues. With 7 bases clipped from V and 7 bases from J, the junction kept 12 bases outside the gene matches. The CDR3 sequence: CASIMLQGYRGYTF. In DNA, the CDR3 is TGTGCCAGCATCATGTTACAGGGGTACCGTGGCTACACCTTC.

This clonotype ranks as medium-sized (0.01 to 0.1%). This chain links TRBV11-2 with TRBJ2-2; TRBD1 agrees at 7 bases. The CDR3 runs to 16 residues. V trimming: 5 bases; J trimming: 2 bases; junction bases outside the gene matches: 8. Germline CDR1 reads SGHAT; CDR2 reads FQNNGV. This CDR3 is CASSVTGTANTGELFF. The CDR3 DNA reads TGTGCCAGCAGCGTAACCGGGACAGCAAACACCGGGGAGCTGTTTTTT. The whole variable domain, filled in from reference TRBV11-2 and TRBJ2-2, reads EAGVAQSPRYKIIEKRQSVAFWCNPISGHATLYWYQQILGQGPKLLIQFQNNGVVDDSQLPKDRFSAERLKGVDSTLKIQPAKLEDSAVYLCASSVTGTANTGELFFGEGSRLTVL.

This clonotype counts as medium-sized. The chain uses TRBV7-3 and TRBJ1-3, with a weak D call TRBD1 (5 bases). Trimming removed 5 bases at V and 8 bases at J, with 13 bases between. The CDR3 length is 13 residues. Germline lookup yields CDR1 SGHTA and CDR2 FQGTGA. The CDR3 region is CASSRRWGDTIYF. CDR3 DNA sequence: TGTGCCAGCAGCCGACGCTGGGGGGACACCATATATTTT. The whole variable domain, filled in from reference TRBV7-3 and TRBJ1-3, reads GAGVSQTPSNKVTEKGKYVELRCDPISGHTALYWYRQSLGQGPEFLIYFQGTGAADDSGLPNDRFFAVRPEGSVSTLKIQRTERGDSAVYLCASSRRWGDTIYFGEGSWLTVV.

In its sample, this clonotype is medium-sized. The rearrangement links TRBV3-1 to TRBJ2-1; D ambiguous. Germline V gene data show CDR1 as LGHDT and CDR2 as YNNKEL (reference sequence). The CDR3 is made up of 15 amino acids. Trimming removed 0 bases from V and 3 bases from J, with 9 bases in between. The CDR3 here is CASSQDSPVYNEQFF. Written as DNA, the CDR3 is TGTGCCAGCAGCCAAGATTCCCCAGTCTACAATGAGCAGTTCTTC.

The V and J genes are TRBV5-1 and TRBJ2-3; D perhaps matches TRBD1 (5 bases). There are 15 residues in the CDR3. The V end lost 4 bases, the J end lost 5 bases, and 17 bases lay between the germline ends. CDR1 is SGHRS, CDR2 YFSETQ, per germline. The DNA of the CDR3 is TGCGCCAGCAGCGTAACCAGGGATTCGGGAGATACGCAGTATTTT. Translated: CASSVTRDSGDTQYF.

This clonotype is medium-sized (0.01 to 0.1%) by share. The rearrangement joins TRBV20-1 to TRBJ2-6; D gene ambiguous. This CDR3 is built from 13 residues. Germline CDR1 reads DFQATT; CDR2 reads SNEGSKA (reference sequence). V lost 4 bases, J lost 2 bases, and 6 bases lay in between. The CDR3 loop reads CSAKTAGANVLTF. The CDR3 DNA is TGCAGTGCTAAAACTGCTGGGGCCAACGTCCTGACTTTC.

This clonotype is termed medium-sized (0.01 to 0.1%). The V and J genes are TRBV6-2 or TRBV6-3 and TRBJ2-1; the match to TRBD2 covers 14 bases. The CDR3 covers 17 residues. The V gene end was trimmed by 6 bases and the J gene end by 4 bases; junction bases not matched to a gene: 8. Germline V lookup: CDR1 MNHEY, CDR2 SVGEGT. The CDR3 loop is CASRPGTSGGIYNEQFF. Here the CDR3 DNA reads TGTGCCAGCAGACCCGGGACTAGCGGGGGAATTTACAATGAGCAGTTCTTC.

J is TRBJ2-7 and V is TRBV6-2 or TRBV6-3; D unclear. V lost 5 bases to trimming and J lost 2 bases, with 7 bases between them. Germline CDR1 MNHEY, CDR2 SVGEGT. The CDR3 sequence is 12 residues long. The DNA of the CDR3 is TGTGCCAGCAGTCGTTTTCCCTACGAGCAGTACTTC. This sequence encodes CASSRFPYEQYF.

This clonotype is labeled as medium-sized. CDR3 DNA sequence: TGCGCCAGCAGCCACTCACAGGTCTACGAGCAGTACTTC. Translated: CASSHSQVYEQYF. The genes are TRBV4-1 and TRBJ2-7; TRBD1 is a possible D gene (5 bases). The germline V gene has CDR1 MGHRA and CDR2 YSYEKL. The V gene lost 3 bases and the J gene lost 3 bases, with 9 bases spanning the gap. The CDR3 loop spans 13 amino acids.

This clonotype counts as medium-sized. V and J are TRBV5-1 and TRBJ2-5; 7 bases are shared with TRBD1. Looked up from germline, CDR1 is SGHRS and CDR2 is YFSETQ. Unmatched junction bases numbered 5, after V lost 6 bases and J lost 0 bases. The CDR3 runs to 14 residues. Here the CDR3 reads CASTSGQHQETQYF. The CDR3 nucleotides read TGCGCCAGCACTTCGGGACAGCACCAAGAGACCCAGTACTTC.